The subject of this entry is one TCR beta chain. The target antigen is unknown. This sample was taken from a study of cytomegalovirus exposure and HLA in healthy donors. Study as a whole: Later analysis reported that the 120 or so validation repertoires shared the platform of the roughly 710 first-cohort repertoires. Study results and caveats: The tendency of first-cohort TCR clusters to co-occur in the 120 or so validation repertoires was identified by a subsequent analysis.

V shed 11 bases and J shed 5 bases, with 19 bases lying between them. The CDR3 has 14 amino acids. Germline values: CDR1 MGHDK, CDR2 SYGVNS. Using immunoSEQ multiplex PCR, the repertoire was profiled, and TCRdb retains in-frame clones only, with some absent. Of under 350,000 clones listed, 80% to 90% are singletons. The specimen sequenced was PBMCs. V usage is TRBV25-1 and J usage is TRBJ2-1; possible D gene TRBD2, 5 bases. The TCR originated in a woman aged 18 to 35 in good health and CMV-seronegative. CDR3 in DNA: TGTGCCCGGATCAGCGGCTATTTAAACAATGAGCAGTTCTTC. Translation gives CARISGYLNNEQFF.